This T cell receptor (beta chain) was sequenced for a study of CD8+CD57+ T cells in acquired aplastic anemia. General study points: Patients and controls shared around 30 CD8+ CDR3 sequences.

Genomic DNA provided the template from which TCR beta VDJ and CDR3 profiles were obtained. MiXCR was run by TCRdb on the reads, yielding one entry per CDR3 protein. The sample carries a few hundred thousand distinct CDR3 sequences, about a third recorded once. In patients chosen for sequencing, flow cytometry had shown CD8+CD57+ cell expansion. Blood sampling was performed on the patients, and none of them had received therapy by then. CDR1 and CDR2 (germline): SGHTA, FQGNSA. The CDR3 length is 13 residues. With regard to this clonotype: Antigen specificity is unknown. A much bigger clone sits one base away, suggesting this may be a read error.

Sequenced material: sorted CD4+, CD8+, or CD8+CD57+ T cells (not recorded which) from PBMCs. The chain recombines TRBV7-2 with TRBJ2-4; perhaps D is TRBD1 or TRBD2 (5 bases each). This TCR came from a human donor with aplastic anemia. CDR3 sequence reads: CDSSRGTPNIQYF. The CDR3 DNA follows: TGTGACAGCAGCCGAGGGACCCCCAACATTCAGTACTTC.